Listed here are 28 T cell receptor beta chains from one sample, sequenced in a study of tumor-infiltrating lymphocytes in oesophageal squamous cell carcinoma. MiXCR, run by TCRdb on the PCR reads, gives a single entry per CDR3 protein. The table includes 15,000 to 20,000 distinct CDR3 sequences, 47% detected once. The sample consisted of normal esophageal tissue next to the tumor. The receptor source for this set is a female donor with esophageal squamous cell carcinoma.

This clonotype showed up just a few times. The CDR3 DNA reads as TGTGCCAGCAGCGCGAACAGGGGGCGGGATACGCAGTATTTT. Its translation: CASSANRGRDTQYF. The chain carries TRBV7-2 and TRBJ2-3; 9 bases are a match to TRBD1. The CDR3 length is 14 residues. V gave up 5 bases and J gave up 6 bases; unmatched junction bases: 6. Germline V CDR1 and CDR2: SGHTA, FQGNSA. The whole variable domain, remainder taken from reference TRBV7-2 and TRBJ2-3, is GAGVSQSPSNKVTEKGKDVELRCDPISGHTALYWYRQSLGQGLEFLIYFQGNSAPDKSGLPSDRFSAERTGGSVSTLTIQRTQQEDSAVYLCASSANRGRDTQYFGPGTRLTVL.

This clonotype has a handful of counts. The chain is built from TRBV15 and TRBJ1-1; no reliable D call. Trimming took off 1 base at V and 1 base at J, with 10 bases between the two ends. The CDR3 runs 15 residues. Germline V lookup: CDR1 LNHNV, CDR2 YYDKDF (reference sequence). In DNA, the CDR3 is TGTGCCACCAGCAGAGGGTTAGAGGGGAACACTGAAGCTTTCTTT. It yields the protein CATSRGLEGNTEAFF.

This clonotype is medium-sized within its sample. The chain is built from TRBV7-3 and TRBJ2-2; TRBD2 agrees at 7 bases. Germline V gene lookup returns CDR1 SGHTA and CDR2 FQGTGA. V was clipped by 1 base and J by 5 bases; unmatched bases: 4. There are 15 residues in the CDR3. The CDR3 DNA follows: TGTGCCAGCAGCTTAAAGAGCGGGATAACCGGGGAGCTGTTTTTT. Encoded protein: CASSLKSGITGELFF. The variable domain in full, with the rest retrieved from reference TRBV7-3 and TRBJ2-2, is GAGVSQTPSNKVTEKGKYVELRCDPISGHTALYWYRQSLGQGPEFLIYFQGTGAADDSGLPNDRFFAVRPEGSVSTLKIQRTERGDSAVYLCASSLKSGITGELFFGEGSRLTVL.

By share of the sample, this clonotype is medium-sized (0.01 to 0.1%). The gene calls are TRBV6-1 and TRBJ2-4; 10 bases line up with TRBD2. The V gene's germline CDR1 is MNHNS and CDR2 SASEGT. With 5 bases clipped from V and 0 bases from J, the junction kept 10 bases outside the gene matches. The CDR3 is 18 residues long. The CDR3 here is CASSSPSVAGGAKNIQYF. The CDR3 nucleotides read TGTGCCAGCAGTTCTCCGTCCGTAGCGGGAGGAGCCAAAAACATTCAGTACTTC.

This clonotype was recorded many times. The J gene is TRBJ2-2, the V gene TRBV19; D is perhaps TRBD1 or TRBD2 (6 bases each). The CDR3 is 13 amino acids. Germline V CDR1 and CDR2: LNHDA, SQIVND (reference sequence). Trimming took 3 bases from V and 10 from J, leaving 12 bases between them. CDR3 region: CASSMKGGMELFF. The CDR3 region has the DNA TGTGCCAGTAGTATGAAGGGGGGTATGGAGCTGTTTTTT.

For this clonotype: It may be a read error: a sequence one base away is much more abundant. The CDR3 loop is CASSLGGAGEQFF. The CDR3 DNA sequence: TGTGCCAGCAGCTTAGGGGGGGCCGGGGAGCAGTTCTTC. V and J are TRBV7-3 and TRBJ2-5; D is possibly TRBD2 (7 bases). The closer fit of TRBJ2-1 to the DNA end suggests the J call may be wrong. CDR3 length: 13 amino acids. Germline V gene lookup returns CDR1 SGHTA and CDR2 FQGTGA.

A remark on this clonotype: The CDR3 end shows no conserved phenylalanine or tryptophan, and so a read error is likely. The DNA is left out, because the CDR3 cannot be placed on it with certainty; the CDR3 is given as TCRdb lists it. The chain combines TRBV7-2 with TRBJ2-3; TRBD2 reflects the table's D call only, with no check against the DNA. Germline V gene lookup returns CDR1 SGHTA and CDR2 FQGNSA. The CDR3 sequence runs 16 residues, both termini included. The CDR3 sequence is CASSLDPAANEQFFGP.

By share of the sample, this clonotype is medium-sized (0.01 to 0.1%). This could be a read error, since a much larger clone is one nucleotide away. This chain uses TRBV7-2 with TRBJ2-7, with D possibly being TRBD2 (5 bases). The germline CDR1 and CDR2 sequences are SGHTA and FQGNSA. CDR3 length: 10 residues. V was shortened by 8 bases and J by 12 bases, with 14 bases between the two germline ends. CDR3 DNA sequence: TGTGCCAGCGGACCGAGAAGCGGGTACTTC. It yields the protein CASGPRSGYF.

The table lists this clonotype with many counts. The rearrangement links TRBV7-9 to TRBJ2-7; 8 nucleotides agree with TRBD1. The V gene end was trimmed by 1 base and the J gene end by 5 bases; junction bases not matched to a gene: 4. Germline CDR1 SEHNR, CDR2 FQNEAQ (reference sequence). The CDR3 has 14 residues. The CDR3 loop reads CASSLGTGSHEQYF. The CDR3 DNA is TGTGCCAGCAGCTTAGGGACAGGGAGCCACGAGCAGTACTTC.

DNA of the CDR3: TGTGCCAGCAGCCCCAGGTCAGGGTACCAGTCCGGGGAGCTGTTTTTT. This sequence encodes CASSPRSGYQSGELFF. The V and J genes are TRBV7-3 and TRBJ2-2; perhaps TRBD1 as D (5 bases). V gave up 5 bases and J gave up 6 bases, with 19 bases separating them. Germline assignment: CDR1 SGHTA and CDR2 FQGTGA. This CDR3 region has 16 residues.

The chain carries TRBV3-1 and TRBJ2-5; 12 bases match TRBD2. The J call may not be correct, given that the DNA end is closer to TRBJ2-1. CDR1 and CDR2 from the germline V gene are LGHDT and YNNKEL (reference sequence). The CDR3 consists of 16 residues. The CDR3 is CASSRRLAGVYNEQFF. CDR3 in DNA: TGTGCCAGCAGCCGTCGACTAGCGGGGGTCTACAATGAGCAGTTCTTC.

The chain employs TRBV7-2 and TRBJ2-2; the match to TRBD1 covers 8 bases. This CDR3 region has 14 residues. J gave up 6 bases and V 5 bases, and 5 bases lay outside the gene matches. Germline lookup yields CDR1 SGHTA and CDR2 FQGNSA. The CDR3 bases are TGTGCCAGCAGCCGCGGACAGGGCGCCGGGGAGCTGTTTTTT. It specifies CASSRGQGAGELFF.

The chain recombines TRBV11-3 with TRBJ2-5, with 14 bases identical to TRBD2. Per the germline V gene, CDR1 is SGHNT and CDR2 is YENEEA. The length of the CDR3 is 15 residues. Trimming cost V 4 bases and J 11 bases; bases outside gene matches: 9. CDR3 sequence: CASSSGLAGGNEQYF. The CDR3 DNA reads TGTGCCAGCAGCTCCGGACTAGCGGGAGGAAATGAGCAGTACTTC.

This clonotype was detected a few times. The CDR3 loop reads CASSPIGRERDEQFF. In DNA form, the CDR3 reads TGTGCCAGCAGCCCCATTGGGCGGGAGAGGGATGAGCAGTTCTTC. The V call is TRBV5-5, the J call TRBJ2-3, with TRBD2 identical over 7 bases. The assigned J gene may be wrong: the sequence end matches TRBJ2-1 better. In germline, CDR1 is SGHKS, CDR2 YYEKEE (reference sequence). This CDR3 has 15 amino acids.

This clonotype was seen many times. A much larger clone differs from this one at a single base, so this may be a read error. The gene calls are TRBV7-2 and TRBJ2-7; 13 bases agree with TRBD2. The V gene end was trimmed by 4 bases and the J gene end by 9 bases; junction bases not matched to a gene: 6. The V gene's germline CDR1 is SGHTA and CDR2 FQGNSA. This CDR3 is 14 amino acids long. Here the CDR3 DNA reads TGTGCCAGCAGCTCACTAGCGGGAGGGTCTGGGCAGTACTTC. This codes for CASSSLAGGSGQYF.

The chain recombines TRBV7-2 with TRBJ2-6; 7 bases agree with TRBD1. The assigned J gene may be wrong: the sequence end matches TRBJ2-7 better. This CDR3 has 14 amino acids. Germline V gives CDR1 SGHTA, CDR2 FQGNSA. The CDR3, as DNA: TGTGCCAGCAGCTTAGGACAGGGATTCGGCGAGCAGTACTTC. It is translated as CASSLGQGFGEQYF.

This chain joins TRBV12-3 or TRBV12-4 and TRBJ1-4; TRBD1 agrees at 10 bases. This CDR3 has 15 amino acids. Trimming took 6 bases from V and 3 from J; bases not matched to a gene: 4. The DNA of the CDR3 is TGTGCCAGCAGAGGACAGGGGGGTTCTAATGAAAAACTGTTTTTT. It specifies CASRGQGGSNEKLFF.

The V call is TRBV7-9, the J call TRBJ2-1, with 10 bases lining up with TRBD1. The end of the DNA aligns better with TRBJ2-7, so the J call may be wrong. Looked up from germline, CDR1 is SEHNR and CDR2 is FQNEAQ (reference sequence). The CDR3 spans 14 residues. CDR3 protein: CASRRTGGVYEQYF. Written as DNA, the CDR3 is TGTGCCAGCAGACGGACAGGGGGGGTCTACGAGCAGTACTTC.

This chain links TRBV7-8 with TRBJ1-3; the D is unclear. The CDR3 has 16 amino acids. Trimming removed 5 bases at V and 0 bases at J, with 14 bases between. Per germline, CDR1 SGHVS and CDR2 FQNEAQ. CDR3 amino acids: CASSPRLQPSGNTIYF. The DNA for the CDR3 is TGTGCCAGCAGCCCAAGGTTGCAGCCCTCTGGAAACACCATATATTTT.

The chain combines TRBV2 with TRBJ1-1; 7 nucleotides line up with TRBD1. CDR1 and CDR2 from the germline V gene are SNHLY and FYNNEI. The ends lost 6 bases at V and 4 bases at J; junction bases unmatched: 8. CDR3 size: 14 residues. The CDR3 bases are TGTGCCAGCAGGGCCACAGGGGTGGGCACTGAAGCTTTCTTT. Translating it yields CASRATGVGTEAFF.

In DNA, the CDR3 is TGTGCCAGCAGCTTAGTATCCAGCTCCTACAATGAGCAGTTCTTC. Its protein is CASSLVSSSYNEQFF. This rearrangement joins TRBV7-6 to TRBJ2-1; D is uncertain. The CDR3 contains 15 residues. V was shortened by 1 base and J by 0 bases, with 7 bases between the two germline ends. Germline V gives CDR1 SGHVS, CDR2 FNYEAQ. Complete variable domain (other parts from reference TRBV7-6 and TRBJ2-1): GAGVSQSPRYKVTKRGQDVALRCDPISGHVSLYWYRQALGQGPEFLTYFNYEAQQDKSGLPNDRFSAERPEGSISTLTIQRTEQRDSAMYRCASSLVSSSYNEQFFGPGTRLTVL.

Within the sample, this clonotype is medium-sized. This chain uses TRBV6-6 with TRBJ2-3; D gene unclear. The germline V and J ends were trimmed by 2 bases and 1 base, with 7 bases remaining between them. CDR3 length: 14 residues. Germline CDR1 and CDR2: MNHNY and SVGAGI (reference sequence). CDR3 sequence reads: CASSYDLRTDTQYF. The CDR3 coding sequence is TGTGCCAGCAGTTACGATCTACGCACAGATACGCAGTATTTT.

The gene calls are TRBV7-9 and TRBJ2-4; 8 bases line up with TRBD1. TRBJ2-7 explains the end of the DNA better; the J call may be wrong. This CDR3 region has 17 residues. From germline, CDR1 is SEHNR and CDR2 FQNEAQ (reference sequence). CDR3 protein: CASSPVGDTGGYYEQYF. The DNA for the CDR3 is TGTGCCAGCAGCCCAGTAGGGGATACAGGGGGTTACTACGAGCAGTACTTC.

This clonotype appeared many times. The chain couples TRBV19 to TRBJ1-1; the D is unclear. The CDR3 totals 13 residues. V was pared by 5 bases and J by 3 bases, with 10 bases between. Germline V gene sequence: CDR1 LNHDA, CDR2 SQIVND (reference sequence). CDR3 protein: CASSSLWDTEAFF. Here the CDR3 DNA reads TGTGCCAGTAGTTCCCTTTGGGACACTGAAGCTTTCTTT.

This clonotype was detected a few times. Relative to the germline gene, one junction end is altered; a read error may explain this. This rearrangement joins TRBV7-6 to TRBJ2-1, with D possibly being TRBD2 (5 bases). Germline loops: CDR1 SGHVS, CDR2 FNYEAQ. The CDR3 runs to 17 residues. The CDR3 DNA reads TGTGCTAGCAGTAACGGGGTCCTGCAGAGCTCCTACAATGAGCAGTTCTTC. Translation gives CASSNGVLQSSYNEQFF.

V gene TRBV7-3 combines with J gene TRBJ2-1, with D perhaps TRBD1 (5 bases). This CDR3 spans 14 amino acids. The germline V gene encodes CDR1 SGHTA and CDR2 FQGTGA. Trimming shortened V by 4 bases and J by 5 bases, and 12 bases separated the two germline ends. The CDR3 is CASSWGGPNNEQFF. Here the CDR3 DNA reads TGTGCCAGCAGCTGGGGCGGACCAAACAATGAGCAGTTCTTC.

The chain links TRBV29-1 to TRBJ2-4; 10 bases align to TRBD2. The better agreement between TRBJ2-1 and the DNA end casts doubt on the J call. This CDR3 contains 13 residues. Germline lookup yields CDR1 SQVTM and CDR2 ANQGSEA. The CDR3 loop is CSTSSGGINEQFF. The CDR3 region has the DNA TGCAGCACCTCTAGCGGGGGCATTAATGAGCAGTTCTTC.

The chain links TRBV7-2 to TRBJ2-3; tentative D call: TRBD1 (5 bases). The DNA matches TRBJ2-7 better at its end, which makes the J call doubtful. Germline values: CDR1 SGHTA, CDR2 FQGNSA. The CDR3 extends over 14 amino acids. The CDR3: CASSLAAGNYEQYF. CDR3 coding DNA: TGTGCCAGCAGCTTAGCCGCAGGGAACTACGAGCAGTACTTC.